The rows below give T cell receptor beta chains drawn from one sample of a study of tumor-infiltrating lymphocytes in localized non-small cell lung cancer. The table came from immunoSEQ multiplex PCR; TCRdb's copy has only in-frame clones and leaves some out. The sample carries about 8,400 clones, 79% recorded once. The sequenced material came from uninvolved lung tissue not adjacent to the tumor. These receptors all stem from a human donor with non-small cell lung cancer. Each CDR3 is given with its conserved first and last residue. Each record gives: J gene, V gene, clone size, D gene, CDR3 protein, CDR3 DNA. D genes are given only for firm matches. The size entry is marked missing in some rows and otherwise reads once, few, many or a size class.

J: TRBJ1-6
V: TRBV10-3
size: -
D: -
CDR3: CAISPRGARYNSPLHF
DNA: TGTGCCATCAGTCCCCGTGGGGCCCGCTATAATTCACCCCTCCACTTT

J: TRBJ2-3
V: TRBV5-1
size: -
D: -
CDR3: CASSFWGRDTQYF
DNA: TGCGCCAGCAGCTTCTGGGGGAGGGATACGCAGTATTTT

J: TRBJ1-1
V: TRBV30
size: -
D: -
CDR3: CAWSGDPRSKAFF
DNA: TGTGCCTGGAGTGGGGACCCGCGGAGTAAAGCTTTCTTT

J: TRBJ1-5
V: TRBV2
size: -
D: -
CDR3: CASSMTGPQHF
DNA: TGTGCCAGCTCCATGACAGGTCCCCAGCATTTT

J: TRBJ1-1
V: TRBV6-6
size: -
D: -
CDR3: CASSLDSLSNTEAFF
DNA: TGTGCCAGCAGTCTGGACAGTCTATCGAACACTGAAGCTTTCTTT

J: TRBJ2-1
V: TRBV6-4
size: -
D: -
CDR3: CASSPERARLYEQFF
DNA: TGTGCCAGCAGCCCCGAGCGGGCGAGGCTATATGAGCAGTTCTTC

J: TRBJ1-5
V: TRBV10-2
size: once
D: -
CDR3: CASSAPESNQPQHF
DNA: TGCGCCAGCAGTGCTCCAGAGAGCAATCAGCCCCAGCATTTT

J: TRBJ2-6
V: TRBV2
size: -
D: -
CDR3: CASNSGANVLTF
DNA: TGTGCCAGCAACTCTGGGGCCAACGTCCTGACTTTC

J: TRBJ2-3
V: TRBV27
size: -
D: TRBD2
CDR3: CASSLLSPSGRSTTDTQYF
DNA: TGTGCCAGCAGTTTATTGAGTCCTAGCGGGAGGTCTACCACAGATACGCAGTATTTT

J: TRBJ2-5
V: TRBV5-5
size: -
D: TRBD1
CDR3: CASSRGQQETQYF
DNA: TGTGCCAGCAGCCGGGGACAGCAAGAGACCCAGTACTTC

J: TRBJ1-1
V: TRBV19
size: -
D: -
CDR3: CASSSRTNTEAFF
DNA: TGTGCCAGTAGCTCGCGGACGAACACTGAAGCTTTCTTT

J: TRBJ1-1
V: TRBV9
size: -
D: TRBD1
CDR3: CASSALQGPENTEAFF
DNA: TGTGCCAGCAGCGCCCTACAGGGGCCGGAGAACACTGAAGCTTTCTTT

J: TRBJ2-5
V: TRBV6-6
size: -
D: TRBD1
CDR3: CASSSGQAQGTQYF
DNA: TGTGCCAGCAGCTCGGGACAGGCCCAGGGGACCCAGTACTTC

J: TRBJ1-4
V: TRBV6-5
size: -
D: -
CDR3: CASSPQQGSEKLFF
DNA: TGTGCCAGCAGTCCCCAGCAGGGGAGTGAAAAACTGTTTTTT

J: TRBJ2-7
V: TRBV9
size: -
D: -
CDR3: CASSFRDGGYEQYF
DNA: TGTGCCAGCAGCTTTAGGGACGGGGGCTACGAGCAGTACTTC

J: TRBJ2-1
V: TRBV30
size: few
D: TRBD1
CDR3: CAWRASWDRVSNEQFF
DNA: TGTGCCTGGAGGGCGAGTTGGGACAGGGTTTCCAATGAGCAGTTCTTC

J: TRBJ2-4
V: TRBV2
size: -
D: TRBD1
CDR3: CASSRDRGNIQYF
DNA: TGTGCCAGCAGTCGGGACAGGGGAAACATTCAGTACTTC

J: TRBJ2-3
V: TRBV6-5
size: -
D: -
CDR3: CASSRWLDTDTQYF
DNA: TGTGCCAGCAGTCGGTGGTTGGACACAGATACGCAGTATTTT

J: TRBJ1-4
V: TRBV5-6
size: -
D: -
CDR3: CASSSAGAGEKLFF
DNA: TGTGCCAGCAGTTCCGCAGGGGCGGGTGAAAAACTGTTTTTT

J: TRBJ2-2
V: TRBV10-2
size: -
D: TRBD2
CDR3: CASRGLAGPGVAGELFF
DNA: TGCGCCAGCAGGGGACTAGCGGGACCAGGTGTCGCCGGGGAGCTGTTTTTT

J: TRBJ2-1
V: TRBV7-2
size: -
D: -
CDR3: CASRRGQYNEQFF
DNA: TGTGCCAGCAGGAGAGGACAGTACAATGAGCAGTTCTTC

J: TRBJ1-1
V: TRBV6-1
size: -
D: -
CDR3: CASSLQGWMNTEAFF
DNA: TGTGCCAGCAGTTTACAGGGTTGGATGAACACTGAAGCTTTCTTT

J: TRBJ1-5
V: TRBV2
size: -
D: -
CDR3: CASSALIRPQHF
DNA: TGTGCCAGCAGTGCCCTTATCCGGCCCCAGCATTTT

J: TRBJ1-1
V: TRBV5-4
size: -
D: TRBD1
CDR3: CASSKETGYVKVDTEAFF
DNA: TGTGCCAGCAGCAAGGAGACAGGGTATGTAAAAGTTGACACTGAAGCTTTCTTT

J: TRBJ2-7
V: TRBV25-1
size: -
D: -
CDR3: CASSERGFSYEQYF
DNA: TGTGCCAGCAGTGAGAGAGGATTCTCCTACGAGCAGTACTTC

J: TRBJ2-6
V: TRBV10-3
size: -
D: TRBD1
CDR3: CAIRDRGSSGANVLTF
DNA: TGTGCCATCAGGGACAGGGGGTCTTCGGGGGCCAACGTCCTGACTTTC

J: TRBJ2-3
V: TRBV5-6
size: -
D: -
CDR3: CASSFGGATDTQYF
DNA: TGTGCCAGCAGCTTTGGGGGGGCCACAGATACGCAGTATTTT

J: TRBJ1-1
V: TRBV10-3
size: -
D: -
CDR3: CAIRGGSEEAFF
DNA: TGTGCCATCAGGGGGGGGAGCGAGGAAGCTTTCTTT

J: TRBJ2-3
V: TRBV5-1
size: -
D: TRBD2
CDR3: CASSFAGTSGSLTQYF
DNA: TGCGCCAGCAGCTTTGCCGGGACTAGCGGGAGCTTGACGCAGTATTTT

J: TRBJ1-2
V: TRBV11-1
size: -
D: -
CDR3: CASSLANGADGYTF
DNA: TGTGCCAGCAGCTTAGCAAACGGGGCCGATGGCTACACCTTC

J: TRBJ1-1
V: TRBV30
size: few
D: -
CDR3: CAWSVLGEAEAFF
DNA: TGTGCCTGGAGTGTACTGGGGGAAGCTGAAGCTTTCTTT

J: TRBJ2-3
V: TRBV6-6
size: once
D: -
CDR3: CASGGRLRGTDTQYF
DNA: TGTGCCAGCGGTGGGAGGCTCCGGGGGACAGATACGCAGTATTTT

J: TRBJ2-3
V: TRBV2
size: -
D: TRBD1
CDR3: CASSDRDRGDTQYF
DNA: TGTGCCAGCAGTGACCGAGACAGGGGTGATACGCAGTATTTT

J: TRBJ1-1
V: TRBV11-2
size: once
D: -
CDR3: CASSRHLQGNTEAFF
DNA: TGTGCCAGCAGCCGCCACCTACAGGGCAACACTGAAGCTTTCTTT

J: TRBJ2-1
V: TRBV5-1
size: -
D: TRBD2
CDR3: CASSLPLAGGPNEQFF
DNA: TGCGCCAGCAGCTTGCCACTAGCGGGAGGGCCGAATGAGCAGTTCTTC

J: TRBJ1-4
V: TRBV19
size: -
D: -
CDR3: CASSIDRTVKLFF
DNA: TGTGCCAGTAGTATAGATCGGACAGTTAAACTGTTTTTT

J: TRBJ2-2
V: TRBV11-3
size: -
D: TRBD2
CDR3: CASSPYTSGRAPNTGELFF
DNA: TGTGCCAGCAGCCCTTATACTAGCGGGAGGGCCCCGAACACCGGGGAGCTGTTTTTT

J: TRBJ1-5
V: TRBV28
size: -
D: TRBD1
CDR3: CASSLFKLPTVQGGNQPQHF
DNA: TGTGCCAGCAGTTTGTTCAAACTCCCGACGGTACAGGGGGGCAATCAGCCCCAGCATTTT

J: TRBJ1-2
V: TRBV27
size: -
D: -
CDR3: CATRGSPVWGYGYTF
DNA: TGTGCCACCAGGGGCAGTCCCGTTTGGGGCTATGGCTACACCTTC

J: TRBJ2-7
V: TRBV5-1
size: few
D: -
CDR3: CASSDSTYEQYF
DNA: TGCGCCAGTTCGGACAGCACCTACGAGCAGTACTTC

J: TRBJ1-1
V: TRBV19
size: -
D: -
CDR3: CASSLGVRTEAFF
DNA: TGTGCCAGTAGCCTAGGGGTTCGGACTGAAGCTTTCTTT

J: TRBJ2-2
V: TRBV5-4
size: -
D: -
CDR3: CASSFPGGTGELFF
DNA: TGTGCCAGCAGCTTTCCCGGGGGCACCGGGGAGCTGTTTTTT

J: TRBJ2-1
V: TRBV10-3
size: -
D: -
CDR3: CAIRRDLSSYNEQFF
DNA: TGTGCCATCAGGAGGGACCTAAGCTCCTACAATGAGCAGTTCTTC

J: TRBJ2-3
V: TRBV6-4
size: -
D: -
CDR3: CASSEGQISTDTQYF
DNA: TGTGCCAGCAGTGAAGGGCAGATCAGCACAGATACGCAGTATTTT

J: TRBJ1-5
V: TRBV2
size: -
D: -
CDR3: CASSEGSNQPQHF
DNA: TGTGCCAGCAGTGAGGGGTCCAATCAGCCCCAGCATTTT

J: TRBJ1-2
V: TRBV6-5
size: few
D: TRBD1
CDR3: CASRLPGQFYGYTF
DNA: TGTGCCAGCAGGCTGCCGGGACAGTTTTATGGCTACACCTTC

J: TRBJ2-3
V: TRBV28
size: -
D: -
CDR3: CASSLFETIQSADTQYF
DNA: TGTGCCAGCAGTTTGTTTGAGACTATCCAGAGTGCAGATACGCAGTATTTT

J: TRBJ1-1
V: TRBV30
size: few
D: TRBD1
CDR3: CAWNLGQVNTEAFF
DNA: TGTGCCTGGAACCTGGGACAGGTGAACACTGAAGCTTTCTTT

J: TRBJ2-3
V: TRBV9
size: medium-sized
D: -
CDR3: CASSVGDTQYF
DNA: TGTGCCAGCAGCGTAGGGGATACGCAGTATTTT

J: TRBJ1-1
V: TRBV6-5
size: -
D: -
CDR3: CASSRDGGDTEAFF
DNA: TGTGCCAGCAGTCGTGATGGGGGGGACACTGAAGCTTTCTTT

J: TRBJ2-6
V: TRBV5-1
size: -
D: -
CDR3: CASSLDGTGANVLTF
DNA: TGCGCCAGCAGCTTGGACGGAACTGGGGCCAACGTCCTGACTTTC

J: TRBJ2-2
V: TRBV7-7
size: once
D: TRBD2
CDR3: CASSLGEGHTGELFF
DNA: TGTGCTAGCAGCTTGGGGGAGGGGCACACCGGGGAGCTGTTTTTT

J: TRBJ1-5
V: TRBV4-1
size: -
D: -
CDR3: CASSPRTAHSNQPQHF
DNA: TGCGCCAGCAGCCCAAGGACAGCCCATAGCAATCAGCCCCAGCATTTT